The 2 T cell receptor beta chains reported below all come from one sample, sequenced in a study of blood T cell repertoires in COVID-19. Profiling relied on immunoSEQ multiplex PCR, and the TCRdb table lists in-frame clones only, not all of them. The table lists fewer than 40,000 clones, 70% to 90% of them singletons, with about 0.55% in the top ten. Sequencing used peripheral blood. These receptors originate from a woman between 40 and 55 years old with active or convalescent COVID-19.

The rearrangement uses TRBV10-3 and TRBJ2-7, with 7 bases matching TRBD2. CDR3 length: 15 residues. Looked up from germline, CDR1 is ENHRY and CDR2 is SYGVKD. With 0 bases clipped from V and 3 bases from J, the junction kept 5 bases outside the gene matches. CDR3 coding DNA: TGTGCCATCAGTGAGTCTGTCCGGGGGGACTACGAGCAGTACTTC. It translates to CAISESVRGDYEQYF.

V gene TRBV2 combines with J gene TRBJ1-1; D is ambiguous. This CDR3 region has 13 residues. Trimming took 6 bases from V and 1 from J, leaving 9 bases between them. The germline V gene has CDR1 SNHLY and CDR2 FYNNEI. Here the CDR3 DNA reads TGTGCCAGCAGGGACTTTACGAACACTGAAGCTTTCTTT. Amino acids: CASRDFTNTEAFF.